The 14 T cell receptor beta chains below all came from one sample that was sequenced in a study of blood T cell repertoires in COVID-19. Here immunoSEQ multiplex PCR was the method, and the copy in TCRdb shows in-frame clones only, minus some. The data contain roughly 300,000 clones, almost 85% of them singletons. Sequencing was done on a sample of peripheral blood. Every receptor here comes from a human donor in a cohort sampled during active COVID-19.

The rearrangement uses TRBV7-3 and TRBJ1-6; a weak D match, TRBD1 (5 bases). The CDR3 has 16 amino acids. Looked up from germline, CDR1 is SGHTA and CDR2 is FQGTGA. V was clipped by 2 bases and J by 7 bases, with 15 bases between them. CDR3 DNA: TGTGCCAGCAGCTTAGGGCGGTTACGGGGGAATTCACCCCTCCACTTT. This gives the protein CASSLGRLRGNSPLHF. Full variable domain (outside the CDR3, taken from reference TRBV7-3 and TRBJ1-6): GAGVSQTPSNKVTEKGKYVELRCDPISGHTALYWYRQSLGQGPEFLIYFQGTGAADDSGLPNDRFFAVRPEGSVSTLKIQRTERGDSAVYLCASSLGRLRGNSPLHFGNGTRLTVT.

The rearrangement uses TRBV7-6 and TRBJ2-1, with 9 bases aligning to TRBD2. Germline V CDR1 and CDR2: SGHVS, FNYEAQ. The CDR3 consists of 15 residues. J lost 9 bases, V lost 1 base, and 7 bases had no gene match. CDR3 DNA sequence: TGTGCCAGCAGCTTAGAGCTAGCGGGGAGCGGTGAGCAGTTCTTC. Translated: CASSLELAGSGEQFF. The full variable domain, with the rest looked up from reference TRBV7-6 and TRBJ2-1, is GAGVSQSPRYKVTKRGQDVALRCDPISGHVSLYWYRQALGQGPEFLTYFNYEAQQDKSGLPNDRFSAERPEGSISTLTIQRTEQRDSAMYRCASSLELAGSGEQFFGPGTRLTVL.

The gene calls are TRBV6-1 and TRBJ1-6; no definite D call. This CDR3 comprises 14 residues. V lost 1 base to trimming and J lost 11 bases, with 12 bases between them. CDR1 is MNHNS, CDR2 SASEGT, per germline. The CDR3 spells CASSEDAGITPLHF. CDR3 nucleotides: TGTGCCAGCAGTGAAGATGCGGGGATTACACCCCTCCACTTT.

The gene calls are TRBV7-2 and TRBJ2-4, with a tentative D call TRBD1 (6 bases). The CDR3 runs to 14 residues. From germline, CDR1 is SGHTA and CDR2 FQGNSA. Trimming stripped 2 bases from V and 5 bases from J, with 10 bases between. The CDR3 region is CASSLNPGENIQYF. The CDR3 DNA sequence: TGTGCCAGCAGCTTAAACCCAGGGGAAAACATTCAGTACTTC.

DNA for the CDR3: TGCAGTGCTAGTAGAGCGGGACTAGCGGGGTCGTTAGCCAAAAACATTCAGTACTTC. Translating it yields CSASRAGLAGSLAKNIQYF. This chain links TRBV20-1 with TRBJ2-4; 13 bases are a match to TRBD2. Germline CDR1 DFQATT, CDR2 SNEGSKA (reference sequence). The CDR3 spans 19 residues. The junction had 11 bases not matched to a gene; V was cut back by 3 bases and J by 0 bases.

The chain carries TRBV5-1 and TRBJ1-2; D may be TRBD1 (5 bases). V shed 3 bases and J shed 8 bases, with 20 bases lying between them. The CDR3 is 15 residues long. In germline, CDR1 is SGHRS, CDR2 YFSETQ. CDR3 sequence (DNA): TGCGCCAGCAGCTATGATGGAGAAGGGACTCGCGGCTACACCTTC. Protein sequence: CASSYDGEGTRGYTF.

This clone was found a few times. The CDR3 is CASSLDSPSHGYTF. The CDR3 DNA follows: TGTGCCAGCAGCCTAGATAGTCCGTCCCATGGCTACACCTTC. The chain uses TRBV7-9 and TRBJ1-2; D not resolved. CDR1 is SEHNR, CDR2 FQNEAQ, per germline (reference sequence). CDR3 length: 14 residues. The germline V and J ends were trimmed by 5 bases and 6 bases, with 16 bases remaining between them.

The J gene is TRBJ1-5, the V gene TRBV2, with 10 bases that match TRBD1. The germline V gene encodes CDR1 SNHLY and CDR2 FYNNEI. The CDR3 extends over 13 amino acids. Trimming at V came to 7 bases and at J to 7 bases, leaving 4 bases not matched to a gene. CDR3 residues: CASKDRGQQPQHF. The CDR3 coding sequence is TGTGCCAGCAAAGACAGGGGGCAGCAGCCCCAGCATTTT.

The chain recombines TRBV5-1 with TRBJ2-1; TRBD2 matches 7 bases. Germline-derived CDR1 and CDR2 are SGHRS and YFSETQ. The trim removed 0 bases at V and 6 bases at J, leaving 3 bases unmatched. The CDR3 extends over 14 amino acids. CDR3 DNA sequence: TGCGCCAGCAGCTTGGCCGGGGGGTTCAATGAGCAGTTCTTC. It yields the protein CASSLAGGFNEQFF.

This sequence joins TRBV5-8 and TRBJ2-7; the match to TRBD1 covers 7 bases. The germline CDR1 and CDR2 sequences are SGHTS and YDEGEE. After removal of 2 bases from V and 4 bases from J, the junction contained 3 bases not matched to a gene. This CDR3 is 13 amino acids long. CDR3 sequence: CASSFDRVYEQYF. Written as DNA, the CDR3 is TGTGCCAGCAGCTTCGACAGGGTGTACGAGCAGTACTTC.

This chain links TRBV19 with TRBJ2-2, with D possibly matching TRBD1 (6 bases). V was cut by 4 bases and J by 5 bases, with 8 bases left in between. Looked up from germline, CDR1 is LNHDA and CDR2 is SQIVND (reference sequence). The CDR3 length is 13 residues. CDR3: CASSKGGTGELFF. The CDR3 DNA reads TGTGCCAGTAGTAAAGGGGGAACCGGGGAGCTGTTTTTT. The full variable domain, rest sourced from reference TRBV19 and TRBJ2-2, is DGGITQSPKYLFRKEGQNVTLSCEQNLNHDAMYWYRQDPGQGLRLIYYSQIVNDFQKGDIAEGYSVSREKKESFPLTVTSAQKNPTAFYLCASSKGGTGELFFGEGSRLTVL.

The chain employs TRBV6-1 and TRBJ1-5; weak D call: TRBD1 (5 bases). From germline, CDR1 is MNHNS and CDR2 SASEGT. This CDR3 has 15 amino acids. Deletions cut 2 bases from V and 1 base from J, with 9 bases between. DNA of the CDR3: TGTGCCAGCAGTGAACGGGGGGGAAGCAATCAGCCCCAGCATTTT. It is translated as CASSERGGSNQPQHF.

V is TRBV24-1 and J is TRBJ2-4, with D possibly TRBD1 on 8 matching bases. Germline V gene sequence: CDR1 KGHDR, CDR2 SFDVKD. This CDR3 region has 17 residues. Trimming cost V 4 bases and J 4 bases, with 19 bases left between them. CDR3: CATSETYTGGGKNIQYF. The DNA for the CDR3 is TGTGCCACCAGTGAGACTTACACAGGGGGGGGGAAAAACATTCAGTACTTC.

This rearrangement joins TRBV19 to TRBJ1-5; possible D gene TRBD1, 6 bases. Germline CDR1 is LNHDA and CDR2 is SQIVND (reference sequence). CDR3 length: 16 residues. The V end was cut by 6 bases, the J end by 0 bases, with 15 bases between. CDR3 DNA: TGTGCCAGTAGGCCCCGAGGGACAAATAGCAATCAGCCCCAGCATTTT. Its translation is CASRPRGTNSNQPQHF.